A selection of T cell receptor beta chains follows, all from one sample in a study of blood T cell repertoires in COVID-19. Method: immunoSEQ multiplex PCR; TCRdb's copy keeps in-frame clones and lacks some. The table records approximately 260,000 clones, 85% to 90% of them present only once. Sequencing was carried out using peripheral blood. The receptors derive from a woman aged 40-49 years with acute or convalescent COVID-19. Each CDR3 is given with its conserved first and last residue. A D gene is named only where the DNA matches it firmly. Expanded clones get a size class; other rows say once, few or many, or leave the size out.

clone_size	v_call	d_call	j_call	cdr3_nt	cdr3_aa
once	TRBV30	-	TRBJ2-5	TGTGCCTGGAGTCACCTCCGCGGCAAAGAGACCCAGTACTTC	CAWSHLRGKETQYF
-	TRBV14	-	TRBJ2-4	TGTGCCAGCAGTCAGGGGTTAGGTCAAGCCAAAAACATTCAGTACTTC	CASSQGLGQAKNIQYF
-	TRBV2	-	TRBJ1-3	TGTGCCAGCAGTGCGGGAGGGCCTAACTCTGGAAACACCATATATTTT	CASSAGGPNSGNTIYF
-	TRBV18	-	TRBJ1-2	TGTGCCAGCTCACTTCAGGAGGACTATGGCTACACCTTC	CASSLQEDYGYTF
-	TRBV5-1	TRBD2	TRBJ2-3	TGCGCCAGCAGCCCTCCCGGACTAGCGGGGGGGCCGAGGACAGATACGCAGTATTTT	CASSPPGLAGGPRTDTQYF
few	TRBV6-5	TRBD1	TRBJ1-3	TGTGCCAGCTACAGGGGAAGAACTGGAAACACCATATATTTT	CASYRGRTGNTIYF
-	TRBV18	TRBD1	TRBJ2-1	TGTGCCAGCTCATCCACTCCCGGGACAGGGGGCAAGGATGAGCAGTTCTTC	CASSSTPGTGGKDEQFF
-	TRBV10-3	-	TRBJ1-1	TGTGCCATCAGGTACATCGGGGGGAACACTGAAGCTTTCTTT	CAIRYIGGNTEAFF
-	TRBV5-6	-	TRBJ1-1	TGTGCCAGCAGAACAGGGATGGGCACTGAAGCTTTCTTT	CASRTGMGTEAFF
-	TRBV5-1	TRBD1	TRBJ1-5	TGCGCCAGCAGCTCCGGGACAGGGGAGCAGCCCCAGCATTTT	CASSSGTGEQPQHF
-	TRBV18	TRBD1	TRBJ1-2	TGTGCCAGCTCACCAGCAGACAGGGCAAACTATGGCTACACCTTC	CASSPADRANYGYTF
few	TRBV6-1	-	TRBJ1-4	TGTGCCAGCAGTGAAGCGCATCAGGAAAAACTGTTTTTT	CASSEAHQEKLFF
-	TRBV12-3/TRBV12-4	TRBD1	TRBJ1-1	TGTGCCAGCAGTGGTAGACAGGGGAGGAGGGCTTTCTTT	CASSGRQGRRAFF
-	TRBV2	-	TRBJ1-4	TGTGCCAGCAGTGATGACCAGGGCAGGTTTAATGAAAAACTGTTTTTT	CASSDDQGRFNEKLFF
-	TRBV10-3	-	TRBJ1-1	TGTGCCATCAGTGAGTCGATAACACTAGGGACTGAAGCTTTCTTT	CAISESITLGTEAFF
-	TRBV10-3	-	TRBJ1-5	TGTGCCATCAGGGCAACAGGGAGTGACAATCAGCCCCAGCATTTT	CAIRATGSDNQPQHF
-	TRBV3-1/TRBV3-2	-	TRBJ2-5	TGTGCCAGCAGCCAATCCGCAGGCGCTGGGACCCAGTACTTC	CASSQSAGAGTQYF
-	TRBV13	TRBD1	TRBJ2-6	TGTGCCAGCAGCTGGACAGGGTCTGGGGCCAACGTCCTGACTTTC	CASSWTGSGANVLTF
-	TRBV6-6	TRBD1	TRBJ2-1	TGTGCCAGCAGTCCAAGGACAGGGGGTCGCTCCTACAATGAGCAGTTCTTC	CASSPRTGGRSYNEQFF
-	TRBV2	-	TRBJ1-2	TGTGCCAGCAGCCAACAGGGCCGGACCGGTCGCGGCTACACCTTC	CASSQQGRTGRGYTF
-	TRBV29-1	TRBD1	TRBJ1-2	TGCAGCGTTGAAGCAGGACCCGAGGGACAGGGCTATGGCTACACCTTC	CSVEAGPEGQGYGYTF
-	TRBV7-9	-	TRBJ1-1	TGTGCCAGCAGCCGAGGACGGACTTTGAACACTGAAGCTTTCTTT	CASSRGRTLNTEAFF
-	TRBV9	-	TRBJ1-2	TGTGCCAGCAGCGTTCAGGGGTCCTTCTATGGCTACACCTTC	CASSVQGSFYGYTF
-	TRBV18	-	TRBJ1-1	TGTGCCAGCTCCGCTGCGGGAAACACTGAAGCTTTCTTT	CASSAAGNTEAFF
-	TRBV19	-	TRBJ1-6	TGTGCCAGTAGTCCCTCGGAGGTGGCGCGGTCACCCCTCCACTTT	CASSPSEVARSPLHF
few	TRBV6-6	-	TRBJ1-5	TGTGCCAGCAGTCTAACCCCCCGGGACTCTCCCCAGCATTTT	CASSLTPRDSPQHF
-	TRBV5-4	TRBD1	TRBJ2-2	TGTGCCAGCAGCTTGACGGGACAGGGACGGACCGGGGAGCTGTTTTTT	CASSLTGQGRTGELFF
-	TRBV5-1	-	TRBJ2-2	TGCGCCAGCAGCTTGGGGGCTACCGGGGAGCTGTTTTTT	CASSLGATGELFF
-	TRBV9	TRBD2	TRBJ2-3	TGTGCCAGCAGCGTTCTAGCGGGGAGCACAGATACGCAGTATTTT	CASSVLAGSTDTQYF
-	TRBV5-6	-	TRBJ1-2	TGTGCCAGCAGCTTTGGGGCCCGGGGGGCCACAAACTATGGCTACACCTTC	CASSFGARGATNYGYTF
-	TRBV30	TRBD2	TRBJ2-3	TGTGCCTGGAGTTCTAGCGGGGCCACAGATACGCAGTATTTT	CAWSSSGATDTQYF
-	TRBV3-1/TRBV3-2	TRBD2	TRBJ2-5	TGTGCCAGCAGCCTCCTCGGACTAGCGGGGGGGCGGCAAGAGACCCAGTACTTC	CASSLLGLAGGRQETQYF
few	TRBV4-1	-	TRBJ1-2	TGCGCCAGCAGCCATGGGGACACGAAAAGGCATGGCTACACCTTC	CASSHGDTKRHGYTF
-	TRBV3-1/TRBV3-2	-	TRBJ2-2	TGTGCCAGCAGGCCAGGGCCCTACACCGGGGAGCTGTTTTTT	CASRPGPYTGELFF
-	TRBV7-2	-	TRBJ2-5	TGTGCCAGCAGCTCCCAGGCCCTAAAGCAAGAGACCCAGTACTTC	CASSSQALKQETQYF
-	TRBV2	-	TRBJ1-5	TGTGCCAGCAGACCGCCGGGTCGTAAAAAGTTTGGAAGCAATCAGCCCCAGCATTTT	CASRPPGRKKFGSNQPQHF
-	TRBV30	TRBD1	TRBJ1-6	TGTGCCTGGAGTGGGTACAGGGGGGCCAATTCACCCCTCCACTTT	CAWSGYRGANSPLHF
-	TRBV19	TRBD1	TRBJ1-2	TGTGCCAGTAGTATGACAGGGGATGATGGCTACACCTTC	CASSMTGDDGYTF
-	TRBV28	-	TRBJ1-6	TGTGCCACTTCCGACCGGGAATATAATTCACCCCTCCACTTT	CATSDREYNSPLHF
-	TRBV20-1	-	TRBJ1-5	TGCAGTGCTAGTCCGGCAGGGTATCAGCCCCAGCATTTT	CSASPAGYQPQHF
-	TRBV10-3	TRBD2	TRBJ2-3	TGTGCCATCAGTGTAAGCGGGGGGGATACGCAGTATTTT	CAISVSGGDTQYF
-	TRBV4-1	-	TRBJ2-2	TGCGCCAGCAGCCTGGGGGCAACCGGGGAGCTGTTTTTT	CASSLGATGELFF
-	TRBV4-1	-	TRBJ1-5	TGCGCCAGCAGCCAAAGTGAGGGTATTCAGCCCCAGCATTTT	CASSQSEGIQPQHF
-	TRBV25-1	-	TRBJ2-5	TGTGCCAGCAGTGAACTAGCCCGGGCCCAGTACTTC	CASSELARAQYF
once	TRBV6-4	TRBD1	TRBJ2-4	TGTGCCAGCAGTGAACGGGACAGGGTGGGGATACTAGCCAAAAACATTCAGTACTTC	CASSERDRVGILAKNIQYF